This T cell receptor beta chain was sequenced in a study of shared clonotypes between healthy human individuals. Points on this clone: The antigen is not known.

The naive CD8 population came from CD45RO-negative cells selected for CCR7, without terminally differentiated effector memory CD45RA+ cells. Regarding the study as a whole: Investigators expected sequencing depth to affect clonotype sharing among donors. Few donors restricted represented genetic and exposure-history diversity.

The V segment lost 7 bases and the J segment 2 bases; nucleotides outside the gene matches: 10. CDR3 length equals 15 residues. CDR1 MNHEY and CDR2 SMNVEV come from the germline V gene (reference sequence). The DNA input per sorted-subset replicate PCR was 200 to 250 ng, corresponding to 28,000 or so T cell genomes. Profiling relied on immunoSEQ multiplex PCR, and the TCRdb table lists in-frame clones only, not all of them. This table holds millions of clones, more than 85% found once. This sequence originates from a man aged 18 to 30 in good health. Some clones in this sample may be carry-over from other donors' samples. The sequencing sample was made of naive CD8+ T cells from PBMCs. The chain carries TRBV27 and TRBJ2-7; 8 bases fit TRBD1. The CDR3 bases are TGTGCCAGCAATGAAAGACAGGGGCATACCTACGAGCAGTACTTC. Protein: CASNERQGHTYEQYF.